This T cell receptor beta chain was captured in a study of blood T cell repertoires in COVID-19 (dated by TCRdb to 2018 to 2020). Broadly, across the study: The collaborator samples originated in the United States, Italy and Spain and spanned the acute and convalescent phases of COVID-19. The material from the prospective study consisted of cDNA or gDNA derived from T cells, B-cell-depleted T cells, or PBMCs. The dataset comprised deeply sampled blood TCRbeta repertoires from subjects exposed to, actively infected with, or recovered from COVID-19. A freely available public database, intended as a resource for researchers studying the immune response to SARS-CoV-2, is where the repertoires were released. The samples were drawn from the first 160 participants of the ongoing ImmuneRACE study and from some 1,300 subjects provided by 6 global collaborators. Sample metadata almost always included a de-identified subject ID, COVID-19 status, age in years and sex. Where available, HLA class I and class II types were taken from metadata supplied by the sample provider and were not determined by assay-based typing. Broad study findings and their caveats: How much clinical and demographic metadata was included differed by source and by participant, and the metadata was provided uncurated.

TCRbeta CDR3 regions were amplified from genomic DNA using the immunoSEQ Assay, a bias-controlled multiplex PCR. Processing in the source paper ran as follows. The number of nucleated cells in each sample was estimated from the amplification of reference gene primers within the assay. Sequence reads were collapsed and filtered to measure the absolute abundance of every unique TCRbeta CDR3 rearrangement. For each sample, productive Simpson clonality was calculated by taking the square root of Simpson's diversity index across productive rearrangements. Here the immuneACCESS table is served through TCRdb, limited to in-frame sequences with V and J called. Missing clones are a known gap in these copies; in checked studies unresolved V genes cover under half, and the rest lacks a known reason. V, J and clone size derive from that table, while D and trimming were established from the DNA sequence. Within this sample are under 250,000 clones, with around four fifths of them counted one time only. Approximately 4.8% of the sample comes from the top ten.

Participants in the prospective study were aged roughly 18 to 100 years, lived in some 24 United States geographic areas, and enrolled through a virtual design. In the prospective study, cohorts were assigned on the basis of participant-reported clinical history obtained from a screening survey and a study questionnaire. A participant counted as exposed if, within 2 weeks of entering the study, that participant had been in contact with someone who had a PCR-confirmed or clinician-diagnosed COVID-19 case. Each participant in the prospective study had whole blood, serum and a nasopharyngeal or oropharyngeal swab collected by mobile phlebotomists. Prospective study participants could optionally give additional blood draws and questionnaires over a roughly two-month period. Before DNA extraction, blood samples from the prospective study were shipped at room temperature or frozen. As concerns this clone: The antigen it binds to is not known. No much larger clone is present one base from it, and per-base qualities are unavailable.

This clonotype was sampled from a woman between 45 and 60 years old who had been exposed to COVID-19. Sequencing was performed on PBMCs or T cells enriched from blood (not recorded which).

In nucleotides, the sequence is TGCAGCGTTGTTCGGGTAACAGATACGCAGTATTTT. Its protein is CSVVRVTDTQYF. The sequence is built from TRBV29-1 and TRBJ2-3; no confident D gene assignment can be made. Per the germline V gene, SQVTM is the CDR1 and ANQGSEA is the CDR2. There are 12 amino acids in the CDR3, from cysteine to phenylalanine inclusive. Of the read, only the CDR3 DNA is kept; its 36 bases are in frame from base 1. The germline ends are 8 bases apart after V is trimmed by 4 bases and J by 3 bases.